This T cell receptor beta chain was found in a study of brain T cells in children with intractable seizures. Findings and limits, study-wide: Viral specificity was inferred only from CDR3 similarity; HCMV serostatus was unknown.

As regards this clone: Its antigen is unknown.

Only cases whose brain tissue showed the highest T cell transcript signatures were sequenced. The CDR3 runs to 16 residues. J gave up 4 bases and V 0 bases, and 5 bases lay outside the gene matches. The germline V gene encodes CDR1 WSHSY and CDR2 SAAADI. Assay: immunoSEQ multiplex PCR; the TCRdb copy retains only in-frame clones and omits some. The table has about 110,000 clones, around 94% seen once. The V and J genes are TRBV10-2 and TRBJ2-1, with TRBD2 matching 8 bases. This clonotype was obtained from a boy in the first two years of life with hemimegalencephaly and intractable seizures. This material consisted of peripheral blood, taken at surgery. The CDR3 DNA is TGCGCCAGCAGTGAGTCCGGGACTAGATATTACAATGAGCAGTTCTTC. The encoded protein is CASSESGTRYYNEQFF.